The rows below give T cell receptor beta chains drawn from one sample of a study of T cells in localized non-small cell lung cancer. The table came from immunoSEQ multiplex PCR; TCRdb's copy has only in-frame clones and leaves some out. The sample shows 14,000 or so clones, roughly 87% of them seen only once. Sequencing used peripheral blood mononuclear cells, obtained before any cancer treatment. These receptors all come from a man between 40 and 70 years old with stage III lung adenocarcinoma. The CDR3 runs from the conserved cysteine through the conserved F or W. D genes are given only for firm matches. Only some rows state a clone size, as once, few, many or a class for expanded clones.

d_gene: TRBD2; abundance: once; v_gene: TRBV18; j_gene: TRBJ2-1; CDR3aa: CASSPGLAGGDNEQFF; CDR3nt: TGTGCCAGCTCACCGGGCCTAGCGGGAGGGGACAATGAGCAGTTCTTC
d_gene: .; abundance: .; v_gene: TRBV29-1; j_gene: TRBJ2-7; CDR3aa: CSVELGPYEQYF; CDR3nt: TGCAGCGTTGAATTGGGTCCCTACGAGCAGTACTTC
d_gene: .; abundance: .; v_gene: TRBV14; j_gene: TRBJ2-1; CDR3aa: CASSHVRGDNEQFF; CDR3nt: TGTGCCAGCAGCCACGTACGGGGAGACAATGAGCAGTTCTTC
d_gene: TRBD2; abundance: few; v_gene: TRBV6-6; j_gene: TRBJ2-3; CDR3aa: CASSHGREADTQYF; CDR3nt: TGTGCCAGCAGTCACGGGAGGGAGGCAGATACGCAGTATTTT
d_gene: .; abundance: .; v_gene: TRBV7-2; j_gene: TRBJ1-2; CDR3aa: CASSPQSGGRNYGYTF; CDR3nt: TGTGCCAGCAGCCCCCAGTCCGGGGGCCGTAACTATGGCTACACCTTC
d_gene: TRBD2; abundance: .; v_gene: TRBV28; j_gene: TRBJ2-7; CDR3aa: CASSSPRGAGGYEQYF; CDR3nt: TGTGCCAGCAGTTCGCCCCGGGGCGCGGGAGGTTACGAGCAGTACTTC
d_gene: .; abundance: .; v_gene: TRBV28; j_gene: TRBJ2-7; CDR3aa: CASSVVTQSDEQYF; CDR3nt: TGTGCCAGCAGTGTCGTCACGCAAAGTGACGAGCAGTACTTC
d_gene: .; abundance: .; v_gene: TRBV18; j_gene: TRBJ2-7; CDR3aa: CASSPSGGGTYEQYF; CDR3nt: TGTGCCAGCTCACCCTCGGGTGGGGGAACCTACGAGCAGTACTTC
d_gene: .; abundance: .; v_gene: TRBV19; j_gene: TRBJ2-3; CDR3aa: CASSIQGDTQYF; CDR3nt: TGTGCCAGTAGTATACAGGGGGATACGCAGTATTTT
d_gene: .; abundance: .; v_gene: TRBV28; j_gene: TRBJ2-3; CDR3aa: CASSGRVPDTQYF; CDR3nt: TGTGCCAGCTCCGGCAGGGTACCAGATACGCAGTATTTT
d_gene: TRBD1; abundance: once; v_gene: TRBV19; j_gene: TRBJ2-3; CDR3aa: CASRDRGVRTDTQYF; CDR3nt: TGTGCCAGTAGGGACAGGGGTGTTAGGACAGATACGCAGTATTTT
d_gene: .; abundance: .; v_gene: TRBV19; j_gene: TRBJ2-5; CDR3aa: CASSIARGETQYF; CDR3nt: TGTGCCAGTAGTATCGCCAGGGGAGAGACCCAGTACTTC
d_gene: .; abundance: .; v_gene: TRBV5-8; j_gene: TRBJ2-2; CDR3aa: CASSLGTMNTGELFF; CDR3nt: TGTGCCAGCAGCTTAGGGACAATGAACACCGGGGAGCTGTTTTTT
d_gene: .; abundance: .; v_gene: TRBV9; j_gene: TRBJ2-5; CDR3aa: CASSGSGARGETQYF; CDR3nt: TGTGCCAGCAGCGGTAGTGGGGCCCGGGGGGAGACCCAGTACTTC
d_gene: .; abundance: .; v_gene: TRBV27; j_gene: TRBJ2-2; CDR3aa: CASSLRGVNTGELFF; CDR3nt: TGTGCCAGCAGTTTAAGAGGAGTGAACACCGGGGAGCTGTTTTTT
d_gene: TRBD1; abundance: .; v_gene: TRBV7-8; j_gene: TRBJ1-1; CDR3aa: CASSQRDSHTEAFF; CDR3nt: TGTGCCAGCAGCCAAAGGGACAGCCACACTGAAGCTTTCTTT
d_gene: TRBD2; abundance: .; v_gene: TRBV5-4; j_gene: TRBJ2-1; CDR3aa: CATPGLAGGEQFF; CDR3nt: TGTGCCACCCCCGGGCTAGCGGGAGGTGAGCAGTTCTTC
d_gene: .; abundance: .; v_gene: TRBV2; j_gene: TRBJ2-5; CDR3aa: CASILGQIETQYF; CDR3nt: TGTGCCAGCATATTAGGACAGATAGAGACCCAGTACTTC
d_gene: .; abundance: once; v_gene: TRBV28; j_gene: TRBJ1-1; CDR3aa: CASDNTFRAFF; CDR3nt: TGTGCCAGCGACAACACTTTTAGAGCTTTCTTT
d_gene: TRBD1; abundance: .; v_gene: TRBV7-9; j_gene: TRBJ1-1; CDR3aa: CASSPRDRLLNTEAFF; CDR3nt: TGTGCCAGCAGCCCAAGGGACAGGCTCCTGAACACTGAAGCTTTCTTT
d_gene: .; abundance: .; v_gene: TRBV29-1; j_gene: TRBJ2-5; CDR3aa: CSVEGSGISGETQYF; CDR3nt: TGCAGCGTTGAAGGTTCCGGGATCTCAGGGGAGACCCAGTACTTC
d_gene: TRBD1; abundance: once; v_gene: TRBV6-1; j_gene: TRBJ2-7; CDR3aa: CASSNRGLTYEQYF; CDR3nt: TGTGCCAGCAGTAACAGGGGCCTTACCTACGAGCAGTACTTC
d_gene: .; abundance: .; v_gene: TRBV6-6; j_gene: TRBJ2-5; CDR3aa: CASTLRTDFGETQYF; CDR3nt: TGTGCCAGCACTCTCAGGACAGACTTTGGAGAGACCCAGTACTTC
d_gene: .; abundance: .; v_gene: TRBV18; j_gene: TRBJ2-5; CDR3aa: CASSPKGTQYF; CDR3nt: TGTGCCAGCTCACCTAAAGGGACCCAGTACTTC
d_gene: .; abundance: .; v_gene: TRBV21-1; j_gene: TRBJ1-2; CDR3aa: CASSKGKGSGGYTF; CDR3nt: TGTGCCAGCAGCAAAGGGAAGGGGTCGGGAGGCTACACCTTC
d_gene: .; abundance: .; v_gene: TRBV28; j_gene: TRBJ1-1; CDR3aa: CASSSEGVGTEAFF; CDR3nt: TGTGCCAGCAGCTCCGAAGGGGTGGGGACTGAAGCTTTCTTT
d_gene: .; abundance: .; v_gene: TRBV7-3; j_gene: TRBJ1-2; CDR3aa: CASSPSFQGPIKANYGYTF; CDR3nt: TGTGCCAGCAGCCCCTCATTTCAGGGTCCAATAAAAGCTAACTATGGCTACACCTTC
d_gene: .; abundance: .; v_gene: TRBV7-9; j_gene: TRBJ2-2; CDR3aa: CASPPGTHNTGELFF; CDR3nt: TGTGCCAGCCCTCCCGGGACACATAACACCGGGGAGCTGTTTTTT
d_gene: .; abundance: .; v_gene: TRBV7-9; j_gene: TRBJ2-1; CDR3aa: CASSPSGEYNEQFF; CDR3nt: TGTGCCAGCAGCCCGAGCGGAGAGTACAATGAGCAGTTCTTC
d_gene: .; abundance: few; v_gene: TRBV11-3; j_gene: TRBJ1-1; CDR3aa: CASSLFHSIPNTEAFF; CDR3nt: TGTGCCAGCAGCTTATTCCATTCGATCCCGAACACTGAAGCTTTCTTT
d_gene: .; abundance: .; v_gene: TRBV9; j_gene: TRBJ2-5; CDR3aa: CASSPQGGQETQYF; CDR3nt: TGTGCCAGCAGCCCCCAAGGTGGGCAAGAGACCCAGTACTTC
d_gene: TRBD2; abundance: once; v_gene: TRBV19; j_gene: TRBJ2-7; CDR3aa: CASSISGRALYEQYF; CDR3nt: TGTGCCAGTAGTATTAGCGGGAGGGCCCTATACGAGCAGTACTTC
d_gene: .; abundance: .; v_gene: TRBV25-1; j_gene: TRBJ2-1; CDR3aa: CASLPAGSYNEQFF; CDR3nt: TGTGCCAGCCTTCCTGCCGGCTCCTACAATGAGCAGTTCTTC
d_gene: .; abundance: .; v_gene: TRBV9; j_gene: TRBJ1-5; CDR3aa: CASSVDEGNQPQHF; CDR3nt: TGTGCCAGCAGCGTAGACGAGGGCAATCAGCCCCAGCATTTT
d_gene: TRBD2; abundance: .; v_gene: TRBV6-5; j_gene: TRBJ2-7; CDR3aa: CASSYVAGGGEQYF; CDR3nt: TGTGCCAGCAGCTACGTAGCGGGAGGCGGCGAGCAGTACTTC
d_gene: TRBD1; abundance: .; v_gene: TRBV7-9; j_gene: TRBJ1-4; CDR3aa: CASHQGQANEKLFF; CDR3nt: TGTGCCAGCCACCAGGGACAGGCTAATGAAAAACTGTTTTTT
d_gene: .; abundance: .; v_gene: TRBV7-6; j_gene: TRBJ2-7; CDR3aa: CASSLGGTYEQYF; CDR3nt: TGTGCCAGCAGCCTCGGAGGAACCTACGAGCAGTACTTC
d_gene: .; abundance: .; v_gene: TRBV2; j_gene: TRBJ1-2; CDR3aa: CASSEKRPGEAYGYTF; CDR3nt: TGTGCCAGCAGTGAAAAGAGGCCAGGTGAGGCCTATGGCTACACCTTC
d_gene: TRBD1; abundance: .; v_gene: TRBV5-4; j_gene: TRBJ1-2; CDR3aa: CASSSGTGGELKGYTF; CDR3nt: TGTGCCAGCAGCTCCGGGACAGGGGGCGAGTTGAAGGGCTACACCTTC
d_gene: TRBD2; abundance: .; v_gene: TRBV29-1; j_gene: TRBJ2-3; CDR3aa: CSVGGLAGSTDTQYF; CDR3nt: TGCAGCGTTGGAGGACTAGCGGGATCCACAGATACGCAGTATTTT
d_gene: .; abundance: .; v_gene: TRBV27; j_gene: TRBJ2-3; CDR3aa: CASSLTADTQYF; CDR3nt: TGTGCCAGCAGTTTAACCGCAGATACGCAGTATTTT
d_gene: .; abundance: .; v_gene: TRBV5-4; j_gene: TRBJ2-4; CDR3aa: CASSLQGLAKNIQYF; CDR3nt: TGTGCCAGCAGCCTACAGGGACTAGCCAAAAACATTCAGTACTTC